Detailed here is one T cell receptor (beta chain). The antigen this receptor binds is unknown. The record has no base qualities; no much larger clone is one base away. The sample originates from a study of cytomegalovirus exposure and HLA in healthy donors (TCRdb year 2017). In terms of the full investigation: According to an earlier analysis of 587 of the donors, some 180 million T cells yielded roughly 110 million unique TCR beta sequences and about 300 Gb of sequence data. An early release covering around 630 HLA-typed donors comprised around 300 gigabases of sequencing data and roughly 85 million unique TCR sequences. Of the 398 genotyped donors, 65% to 90% fell in the genetic ancestry cluster associated with self-reported Caucasian donors. The study was designed to test whether signatures of past pathogen exposure could be identified by cataloging public T cell receptors. The study used immunosequencing to profile the T cell repertoires of about 670 subjects and linked those repertoires to cytomegalovirus serostatus. In addition to the first cohort of 666 subjects, a separate validation cohort of over 90 different subjects was used. To predict cytomegalovirus infection status, the study combined high-throughput TCR immunosequencing, statistical association of individual TCRs with disease status, and machine learning. In a later analysis, previously published TCR beta repertoires from fewer than 750 donors were re-analyzed and high-resolution HLA genotyping was added so that TCR occurrence patterns could be studied. In the later analysis, no new phenotypic data were used to find candidate immune exposures; instead, reliance was placed on TCR beta sequences and their occurrence across donors. In an earlier analysis of around 540 of the donors, high-throughput TCR beta sequencing was used to judge whether each TCR beta V gene segment behaved as functional or pseudogenic. Donor age, sex, ethnicity and CMV serostatus were collected together with the repertoire data. Genome-wide SNP genotypes for about 65% of the roughly 700 donors were used in a later genetic analysis, which treated that subset as a discovery cohort. Every repertoire in the discovery cohort had been generated on one and the same sequencing platform. HLA typing covered class I and class II loci at four-digit resolution. Typing coverage differed by locus: A, B, C, DRB1 and DQB1 were typed in roughly 629-640 donors, DQA1 in 522, DPA1 in 600 to 610, and DPB1 in just under 480. Roughly 5 DR-DQ haplotypes were handled as single units for association and clustering, since linkage in the cohort was strong. Among 398 genotyped donors of the cohort, an average of around 250,000 unique TCR beta nucleotide sequences was sequenced per donor, of which roughly 17% were non-productive. Results and caveats for the whole study, not just this receptor: In a later analysis, the rate of TCR association differed among HLA loci, with DRB1 alleles having the most associated TCRs and HLA-C alleles having the fewest. A later analysis found that most CMV-associated TCR beta chains appeared HLA-restricted, with HLA associations seemingly driven largely by CMV exposure. Several of the top co-occurrence clusters appeared to be linked to parvovirus B19, influenza, CMV and Epstein-Barr virus, according to a later analysis. A further reported finding was that TCR beta sequences accurately predicted the HLA-A and HLA-B alleles for most subjects in the first cohort. A few of the identified cytomegalovirus-associated TCR beta chains were confirmed in vitro to be specific for cytomegalovirus antigens. The presence/absence analyses assumed that sequencing depth was roughly uniform across donors, and that assumption may not be true. Because counts were too low, about 18 rarely observed V segments, including chromosome 9 orphons, were excluded from the earlier analysis of 500 to 700 of the donors. Strong co-occurrence of HLA alleles, especially DR and DQ, made assigning TCR associations to individual alleles difficult. Only TCR beta chains were sequenced in this cohort, and the absence of alpha or paired-chain data limited detectable features. A later genetic analysis associated a missense DCLRE1C variant with V-gene and J-gene trimming of TCR beta chains, and an independent cohort replicated the association. In a later analysis, about 16,000 TCR beta sequences were associated with specific HLA alleles at a false discovery rate of 0.05. In an earlier analysis of more than 500 of the donors, most TCR beta V segments appeared in productive rearrangements about 87% or about 30% of the time, broadly matching IMGT annotations. The authors suggested that the approach could potentially be extended to other disease states and immunological phenotypes. Because some donors lacked HLA typing at each locus, the association tests relied only on the typed subset. A total of fewer than 200 TCR beta chains were listed by the study as associated with cytomegalovirus. The 87-base-pair reads could not distinguish some IMGT-functional V segments, including TRBV6-2 and TRBV6-3, so those segments were excluded. For the cohort, immune exposure information was limited to CMV serostatus. In a later analysis, HLA-associated TCR beta chains showed more clonal expansion and lower generation probabilities than non-associated chains that were equally common. In both the original and validation cohorts, the classifier was reported to diagnose cytomegalovirus status with high specificity and sensitivity. While some public TCRs were present in many individuals, most TCR sequences turned up only very rarely across donors. A cluster of highly shared sequence variants was judged likely to represent a technical artifact of the sequencing pipeline. Correlated functional status among segregating V segments might be attributable to linkage disequilibrium, but an unknown experimental factor could not be ruled out. According to a later genetic analysis, donors in an Asian-associated ancestry cluster had fewer N-insertions in productive TCRs than the approximately 630-donor mean.

The cohort was made up of 666 healthy bone marrow donors. At the time of sampling, every cohort member was nominally healthy, though immune exposures that went unrecorded were likely present. The donor tested CMV seropositive and was one of the 289 seropositive cohort members. A peripheral blood sample was collected from each donor, and TCR beta sequencing was performed on peripheral blood mononuclear cells. Genomic DNA was extracted from the blood cell samples with the Qiagen DNeasy Blood Extraction Kit. Library construction relied on the immunoSEQ multiplex PCR assay. The multiplex PCR relied on a mix of 60 forward primers for TCR Vbeta segments and 13 reverse primers for TCR Jbeta segments. A multiplex PCR assay on genomic DNA amplified the CDR3 region of rearranged TCR beta genes. Amplified TCR beta libraries were sequenced as 87-base-pair reads on the Illumina HiSeq System. The study's processing was this. A later analysis tallied roughly 76 million unique TCR beta chains across the 550 to 850 repertoires, and approximately 12 million of those chains were shared by two or more donors. Raw reads were error-corrected and collapsed into unique sequences with a nearest-neighbor algorithm that merged closely related sequences to remove PCR and sequencing errors. Alignment of CDR3 sequences to IMGT reference sequences was used to assign V, D and J gene segments. For a sequence to be retained, a match of at least six nucleotides to both a V gene segment and a J gene segment was required. Rearrangements were called productive when the CDR3 lacked stop codons and stayed in frame with V and J; all others were non-productive. CDR3 was defined by IMGT convention, running from the second conserved V-encoded cysteine to the conserved J-encoded phenylalanine. Sequences without an unambiguous match to a single V gene segment were excluded from the earlier analysis of about 630 of the donors. An earlier analysis of 587 of the donors called V segments functional above 56.7% productive rearrangements and segregating when the between-donor standard deviation exceeded 5%. A statistical classification framework was developed to diagnose cytomegalovirus status using the catalog of TCR beta chain sequences. In a later analysis, TCR nucleotide sequences were compared against IMGT/GENE-DB human TR gene sequences so that V and J genes could be assigned. In a later analysis, CDR3 sequences and most-parsimonious VDJ recombination scenarios were assigned using the TCRdist pipeline. In a later analysis, every TCR beta chain was defined by the combination of its CDR3 amino acid sequence and its V-gene family, and reads without a unique V-gene family were dropped. A later analysis removed over 500 highly shared, low-generation-probability nucleotide sequences to deal with suspected cross-contamination and a sequencing artifact. For each public chain, a later analysis derived a clonal expansion index from normalized ranks of inferred template counts within each repertoire. Generation probabilities in a later analysis came from a VDJ recombination model fitted to out-of-frame rearrangements, and those results were checked against IGoR. A later analysis scored TCR-TCR, TCR-HLA and TCR-CMV co-occurrence with hypergeometric tests, applying a repertoire-size bias correction to TCR pairs. False discovery rates were estimated in a later analysis by permuting HLA or CMV assignments 20 times. In a later analysis, co-occurring TCRs were grouped using DBSCAN, with TCRdist sequence similarity added in when clustering inside HLA-allele-positive subsets. Repertoires with fewer than 30,000 or more than 120,000 public chains, plus five repertoires with anomalous nucleotide sharing, were excluded from co-occurrence clustering. TCRdb limited this immuneACCESS table to in-frame rearrangements with V and J called. A share of clones is missing; checked studies link under half to unresolved V genes, and the rest is unexplained. Clonal size and the V and J genes are those of that table, whereas D and trimming came from the DNA. The sample yields over 100,000 clones; approximately 80% were counted once. The leading ten clones occupy about 5.4% of the sample.

Counted from cysteine to phenylalanine, this CDR3 has 15 amino acids. The sequence is cut down to CDR3 DNA, 45 bases in frame from base 1. From a lookup of the germline V gene, CDR1 and CDR2 are SNHLY and FYNNEI. Trimming at the junction amounts to 2 bases on V and 3 bases on J, and the germline ends lie 13 bases apart. What was sequenced was PBMCs. The V gene is TRBV2 and the J gene is TRBJ1-2; the D gene is perhaps TRBD1, from 5 matching bases. The TCR comes from a woman in her late teens or twenties in good health and CMV-seropositive. For the CDR3, the sequence is CASSEYVETDYGYTF. The DNA is TGTGCCAGCAGTGAATATGTGGAGACAGACTATGGCTACACCTTC.